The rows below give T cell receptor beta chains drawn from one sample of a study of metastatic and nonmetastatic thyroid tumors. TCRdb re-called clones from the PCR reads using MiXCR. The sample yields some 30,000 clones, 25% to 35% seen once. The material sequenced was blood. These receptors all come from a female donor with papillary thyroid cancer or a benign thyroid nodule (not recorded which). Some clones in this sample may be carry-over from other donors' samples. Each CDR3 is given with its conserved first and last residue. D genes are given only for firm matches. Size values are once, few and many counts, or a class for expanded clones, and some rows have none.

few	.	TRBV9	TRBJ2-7	TGTGCCAGCAGCGGGTCTTACGCGGGCTCCTACGAGCAGTACTTC	CASSGSYAGSYEQYF
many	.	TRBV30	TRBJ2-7	TGTGCCTGGAGTGGCAGGGACTCCTACGAGCAGTACTTC	CAWSGRDSYEQYF
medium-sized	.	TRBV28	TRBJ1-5	TGTGCCAGCAGTTTAATTACCGCTCGATCCCAGCATTTT	CASSLITARSQHF
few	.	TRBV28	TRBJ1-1	TGTGCCAGCAGTCCCATAAAGTGGCCAGGCCCCTGGGCTGAAGCTTTCTTT	CASSPIKWPGPWAEAFF
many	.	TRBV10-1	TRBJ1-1	TGCGCCAGCTCCCGGGACACCCTCACTGAAGCTTTCTTT	CASSRDTLTEAFF
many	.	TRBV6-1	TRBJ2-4	TGTGCCAGCGCCGGGGGGCGACTCGGGAACATTCAGTACTTC	CASAGGRLGNIQYF
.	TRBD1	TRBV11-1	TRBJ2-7	TGTGCCAGCAGCTTGACCGCAGGGGGCTCCTACGAGCAGTACTTC	CASSLTAGGSYEQYF
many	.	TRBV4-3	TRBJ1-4	TGCGCCAGCAGCCTCCGGACAGCACTTCGGGAAAAACTGTTTTTT	CASSLRTALREKLFF
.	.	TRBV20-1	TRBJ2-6	TGCAGTGCTAGACCAGGGGCCAACGTCCTGACTTTC	CSARPGANVLTF
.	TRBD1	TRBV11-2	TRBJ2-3	TGTGCCAGCAGCCGGACGGGACAGTCGCGGTTGGTAACAGATACGCAGTATTTT	CASSRTGQSRLVTDTQYF
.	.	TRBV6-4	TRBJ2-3	TGTGCCAGCAGTGACCTAGATACGCAGTATTTT	CASSDLDTQYF
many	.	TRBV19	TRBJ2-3	TGTGCCAGTAGTTTCGGGAAAGATACGCAGTATTTT	CASSFGKDTQYF
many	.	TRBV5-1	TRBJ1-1	TGCGCCAGCAGCACCGACTATAACACTGAAGCTTTCTTT	CASSTDYNTEAFF
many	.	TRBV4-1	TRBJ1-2	TGCGCCAGCAGCCAAGGGCGAAAGGGCGCGGAGGGCTACACCTTC	CASSQGRKGAEGYTF
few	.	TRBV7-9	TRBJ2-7	TGTGCCAGCAGCTCTACCCCGAACTACGAGCAGTACTTC	CASSSTPNYEQYF
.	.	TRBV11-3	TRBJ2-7	TGTGCCAGCAGTCGTAGCTCCTACGAGCAGTACTTC	CASSRSSYEQYF
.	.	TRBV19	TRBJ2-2	TGTGCCAGTAGTCAGAATATGAACACCGGGGAGCTGTTTTTT	CASSQNMNTGELFF
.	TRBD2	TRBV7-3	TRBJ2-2	TGTGCCAGCAGCCCCCAGATAGCGGGAGTTAACACCGGGGAGCTGTTTTTT	CASSPQIAGVNTGELFF
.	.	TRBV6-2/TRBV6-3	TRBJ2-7	TGTGCCAGCAGTTACTCACGGGCGCGGCTTCTTGCGTACGAGCAGTACTTC	CASSYSRARLLAYEQYF